What follows are 9 T cell receptor beta chains derived from one specimen sequenced in a study of T cell repertoires in cytomegalovirus infection. TCRdb processed the reads anew with MiXCR; each CDR3 protein has one entry. This sample has some 110,000 distinct CDR3 sequences, with more than 30% found just once. Antigen specificity for these receptors is unknown. Sequencing was performed on CD8+ T cells from cultured PBMCs, taken from culture after CMV antigen stimulation. Source of these receptors: a human donor in good health (CMV status not recorded). Some clones in this sample may be carry-over from other donors' samples.

This chain links TRBV20-1 with TRBJ1-3, with 8 bases aligning to TRBD1. The CDR3 runs to 14 residues. With 5 bases clipped from V and 1 base from J, the junction kept 4 bases outside the gene matches. Germline lookup yields CDR1 DFQATT and CDR2 SNEGSKA (reference sequence). CDR3 coding DNA: TGCAGTGCTGAGGACAGGGCTTCTGGAAACACCATATATTTT. Encoded protein: CSAEDRASGNTIYF.

At least ten counts were recorded for this clonotype. This chain connects TRBV7-9 to TRBJ2-3, with TRBD2 matching over 11 bases. The J segment lost 6 bases and the V segment lost 0 bases, leaving 11 bases of the junction unmatched. In germline, CDR1 is SEHNR, CDR2 FQNEAQ (reference sequence). The CDR3 covers 18 residues. The CDR3 coding sequence is TGTGCCAGCAGCTTAGCGACTAGCGGGGCAGAAGGCGCTGATACGCAGTATTTT. It codes for CASSLATSGAEGADTQYF. The entire variable domain, with the rest obtained from reference TRBV7-9 and TRBJ2-3, is as follows: DTGVSQNPRHKITKRGQNVTFRCDPISEHNRLYWYRQTLGQGPEFLTYFQNEAQLEKSRLLSDRFSAERPKGSFSTLEIQRTEQGDSAMYLCASSLATSGAEGADTQYFGPGTRLTVL.

The sample holds a few counts of this clonotype. The J gene is TRBJ2-2, the V gene TRBV6-1; no clear D gene. V was shortened by 4 bases and J by 9 bases, with 12 bases between the two germline ends. This CDR3 is 13 amino acids long. Germline lookup yields CDR1 MNHNS and CDR2 SASEGT. The CDR3 sequence is CASSVDAIRELFF. CDR3 DNA: TGTGCCAGCAGTGTTGATGCCATCAGGGAGCTGTTTTTT.

This clonotype was recorded only once. V and J are TRBV12-3 or TRBV12-4 and TRBJ2-3; the D call may be TRBD1 or TRBD2 (6 bases each). V gave up 5 bases and J gave up 3 bases, with 18 bases separating them. The CDR3 runs to 16 residues. DNA of the CDR3: TGTGCCAGCAGTCTCCGGACAATAGGGGGGACAGATACGCAGTATTTT. It translates to CASSLRTIGGTDTQYF.

The CDR3 region has the DNA TGTGCCAGCAGCTCAACACCGGACGAGCAGTACTTC. Its protein product is CASSSTPDEQYF. V gene TRBV7-6 combines with J gene TRBJ2-7; D remains unclear. The CDR3 totals 12 residues. V lost 4 bases and J 5 bases, leaving 9 bases between the germline ends. Germline values: CDR1 SGHVS, CDR2 FNYEAQ.

This clonotype has a count of ten or more. The chain is built from TRBV7-2 and TRBJ2-2; maybe TRBD1 (7 bases). Trimming removed 4 bases at V and 6 bases at J, with 21 bases between. The CDR3 has 17 amino acids. Germline V CDR1 and CDR2: SGHTA, FQGNSA. CDR3 protein: CASSSHVTGWGAGELFF. The CDR3 DNA follows: TGTGCCAGCAGCTCACACGTGACAGGGTGGGGGGCCGGGGAGCTGTTTTTT.

This clonotype was observed a few times. The chain combines TRBV5-1 with TRBJ1-1; possibly TRBD1 for D (6 bases). V shed 3 bases and J shed 1 base, with 10 bases lying between them. Looked up from germline, CDR1 is SGHRS and CDR2 is YFSETQ. The CDR3 covers 14 residues. CDR3 in DNA: TGCGCCAGCAGCTCCCGACAGGAGAACACTGAAGCTTTCTTT. Translating it yields CASSSRQENTEAFF.

The genes are TRBV20-1 and TRBJ1-4; tentative D call: TRBD1 (5 bases). The CDR3 loop spans 13 amino acids. Germline lookup yields CDR1 DFQATT and CDR2 SNEGSKA (reference sequence). Trimming removed 4 bases from V and 7 bases from J, with 13 bases in between. CDR3 nucleotides: TGCAGTGCTAAACAAGGGGAGGGTGAAAAACTGTTTTTT. Amino acid sequence: CSAKQGEGEKLFF.

The CDR3 bases are TGCGCCAGCAGCCAAGATTGGGGTCAGGCCCCTGAAGCTTTCTTT. The encoded protein is CASSQDWGQAPEAFF. The chain is built from TRBV4-1 and TRBJ1-1; D ambiguous. Trimming removed 0 bases from V and 6 bases from J, with 14 bases in between. Per germline, CDR1 MGHRA and CDR2 YSYEKL. The CDR3 contains 15 residues.